Shown below are 30 T cell receptor beta chains from a single sample sequenced in a study of T cells in localized non-small cell lung cancer. Libraries were prepared by immunoSEQ multiplex PCR; TCRdb keeps only in-frame clonotypes and omits some of them. The sample lists 4,000 or so clones, more than 30% occurring once. The material was lung tumor tissue, obtained before any cancer treatment. The receptors derive from a man between 40 and 70 years old with stage II squamous cell lung carcinoma.

By proportion, this clone is medium-sized. Other DNA variants within this sample encode the same CDR3. The V and J genes are TRBV6-8 and TRBJ2-1, with 8 positions matching TRBD2. V lost 6 bases to trimming and J lost 0 bases; unmatched junction nucleotides: 4. CDR1 MNHGY and CDR2 SAAAGT come from the germline V gene. This CDR3 contains 15 residues. The CDR3 loop is CASRTSGSSYNEQFF. CDR3 DNA: TGTGCCAGCAGAACTAGCGGCAGCTCCTACAATGAGCAGTTCTTC.

By share, this clone counts as medium-sized. J is TRBJ1-1 and V is TRBV11-3; D not certain. The CDR3 is 14 residues long. V was cut by 5 bases and J by 7 bases, with 17 bases left in between. Germline CDR1 reads SGHNT; CDR2 reads YENEEA. This CDR3 is CASSQPRIGREAFF. The DNA of the CDR3 is TGTGCCAGCAGCCAACCCAGGATAGGGCGTGAAGCTTTCTTT.

V usage is TRBV11-3 and J usage is TRBJ1-3, with D hard to call. Germline V gene sequence: CDR1 SGHNT, CDR2 YENEEA. Trimming took 3 bases from V and 3 from J, leaving 15 bases between them. The CDR3 has 16 residues. CDR3 in DNA: TGTGCCAGCAGCTTGGATGGAGGGCTAAGTGGAAACACCATATATTTT. Translation gives CASSLDGGLSGNTIYF.

In its sample, this clone was seen a few times. V is TRBV9 and J is TRBJ2-3; no definite D call. From germline, CDR1 is SGDLS and CDR2 YYNGEE. The germline V and J ends were trimmed by 4 bases and 3 bases, with 9 bases remaining between them. The CDR3 loop spans 13 amino acids. The CDR3 sequence is CASSLGLTDTQYF. The CDR3 bases are TGTGCCAGCAGCTTAGGATTGACAGATACGCAGTATTTT.

The chain combines TRBV23-1 with TRBJ2-7; 11 nucleotides agree with TRBD2. TRBV23-1 qualifies as an ORF whose function is uncertain. The CDR3 contains 18 residues. V was clipped by 6 bases and J by 0 bases; unmatched bases: 13. CDR3 bases: TGCGCCAGCAGCCTCCGGACTAGCGGGCCTCGCACCTCCTACGAGCAGTACTTC. Protein product: CASSLRTSGPRTSYEQYF.

This chain links TRBV19 with TRBJ1-2; the D is unclear. Trimming cost V 2 bases and J 2 bases, with 6 bases left between them. Germline CDR1 and CDR2: LNHDA and SQIVND (reference sequence). The CDR3 is 13 residues long. CDR3 region: CASSINGNYGYTF. In DNA form, the CDR3 reads TGTGCCAGTAGTATAAATGGGAACTATGGCTACACCTTC.

The chain couples TRBV19 to TRBJ1-2; the match to TRBD1 covers 8 bases. The CDR3 runs 15 residues. With V trimmed by 3 bases and J by 2 bases, 5 bases remained unmatched. CDR1 LNHDA and CDR2 SQIVND come from the germline V gene (reference sequence). CDR3 loop: CASSIFRTGNYGYTF. In DNA, the CDR3 is TGTGCCAGTAGTATTTTTCGGACAGGGAACTATGGCTACACCTTC. The full variable domain, its missing parts supplied by reference TRBV19 and TRBJ1-2, is DGGITQSPKYLFRKEGQNVTLSCEQNLNHDAMYWYRQDPGQGLRLIYYSQIVNDFQKGDIAEGYSVSREKKESFPLTVTSAQKNPTAFYLCASSIFRTGNYGYTFGSGTRLTVV.

This clone was picked up a small number of times. The chain joins TRBV7-5 to TRBJ1-5. TRBV7-5 is an annotated pseudogene. The CDR3 contains 15 residues. DNA of the CDR3: TGTGCCAGCAGCTTAAGAGGATATAGCAATCAGCCCCAGCATTTT. Its protein product is CASSLRGYSNQPQHF.

This clone has a handful of counts. The chain uses TRBV15 and TRBJ1-3; D remains unclear. The V end lost 0 bases, the J end lost 1 base, and 10 bases lay between the germline ends. The CDR3 sequence is 16 residues long. Germline V gene lookup returns CDR1 LNHNV and CDR2 YYDKDF (reference sequence). The CDR3 DNA follows: TGTGCCACCAGCAGAGATCGGGCAGGTTCTGGAAACACCATATATTTT. It codes for CATSRDRAGSGNTIYF.

The rearrangement joins TRBV11-3 to TRBJ2-7; D is undetermined. The V gene's germline CDR1 is SGHNT and CDR2 YENEEA. The CDR3 runs 14 residues. V was trimmed by 1 base and J by 1 base, leaving 8 bases between them. CDR3 region: CASSLGVRSYEQYF. The CDR3 nucleotides are TGTGCCAGCAGCTTAGGCGTGAGATCCTACGAGCAGTACTTC.

This clone is classed as medium-sized. This rearrangement joins TRBV11-3 to TRBJ1-1; tentatively, D is TRBD1 (5 bases). CDR1 and CDR2 from the germline V gene are SGHNT and YENEEA. V lost 5 bases and J 7 bases, leaving 26 bases between the germline ends. This CDR3 has 17 amino acids. The CDR3 sequence is CASSLGGVLGGMNEAFF. Here the CDR3 DNA reads TGTGCCAGCAGCCTAGGCGGGGTTTTGGGGGGAATGAATGAAGCTTTCTTT.

In its sample, this clone was seen many times. The rearrangement joins TRBV6-8 to TRBJ2-5; 7 bases map to TRBD2. This CDR3 is built from 14 residues. V trimming: 6 bases; J trimming: 4 bases; junction bases outside the gene matches: 8. Germline V gene data show CDR1 as MNHGY and CDR2 as SAAAGT. The chain's CDR3 is CASSWDYRPETQYF. DNA of the CDR3: TGTGCCAGCAGCTGGGACTACCGCCCAGAGACCCAGTACTTC.

This clone was observed a few times. The chain recombines TRBV7-4 with TRBJ2-2; 10 bases line up with TRBD2. The CDR3 runs 16 residues. The junction had 6 bases not matched to a gene; V was cut back by 2 bases and J by 6 bases. Germline values: CDR1 SGHVT, CDR2 SQSDAQ. DNA for the CDR3: TGTGCCAGCAGCTTACGGATAGCGGGAGGACCCGGGGAGCTGTTTTTT. This gives the protein CASSLRIAGGPGELFF.

This clone showed up just a few times. This chain uses TRBV4-1 with TRBJ1-1; D unresolved. This CDR3 contains 14 residues. The germline V and J ends were trimmed by 2 bases and 1 base, with 8 bases remaining between them. CDR1 is MGHRA and CDR2 is YSYEKL in the germline V gene. The CDR3 sequence: CASSQSWQNTEAFF. CDR3 nucleotide sequence: TGCGCCAGCAGCCAATCCTGGCAGAACACTGAAGCTTTCTTT.

The chain employs TRBV4-1 and TRBJ1-1; D remains unclear. V lost 3 bases and J 1 base, leaving 6 bases between the germline ends. The CDR3 runs 13 residues. Per germline, CDR1 MGHRA and CDR2 YSYEKL. The chain's CDR3 is CASSQTWNTEAFF. In DNA, the CDR3 is TGCGCCAGCAGCCAGACATGGAACACTGAAGCTTTCTTT.

The CDR3: CASSYFTPGQTYGYTF. CDR3 nucleotide sequence: TGTGCCAGCAGTTACTTTACTCCGGGACAGACATATGGCTACACCTTC. This chain joins TRBV6-8 and TRBJ1-2, with TRBD1 matching over 7 bases. Germline loops: CDR1 MNHGY, CDR2 SAAAGT. This CDR3 region has 16 residues. The V gene end was trimmed by 1 base and the J gene end by 5 bases; junction bases not matched to a gene: 10.

The table lists this clone with a few counts. The gene calls are TRBV6-1 and TRBJ1-1; D is unresolved. Germline-derived CDR1 and CDR2 are MNHNS and SASEGT. The CDR3 is 13 residues long. V lost 0 bases to trimming and J lost 1 base, with 3 bases between them. The CDR3 DNA reads TGTGCCAGCAGTGAAGCCAGGAACACTGAAGCTTTCTTT. This sequence encodes CASSEARNTEAFF.

The CDR3 region is CASSQRGRFSAYEQYF. Written as DNA, the CDR3 is TGTGCCAGCTCCCAGAGGGGGCGGTTTTCCGCCTACGAGCAGTACTTC. The J gene is TRBJ2-7, the V gene TRBV6-8; 7 nucleotides agree with TRBD1. The CDR3 contains 16 residues. Per the germline V gene, CDR1 is MNHGY and CDR2 is SAAAGT. V dropped 8 bases and J dropped 2; count of bases not matched to a gene: 15.

The chain combines TRBV10-2 with TRBJ2-7; weak D call: TRBD1 (6 bases). Germline lookup yields CDR1 WSHSY and CDR2 SAAADI. Trimming stripped 2 bases from V and 6 bases from J, with 11 bases between. The CDR3 is 13 residues long. The CDR3 sequence: CASSENRVGEQYF. The CDR3 bases are TGCGCCAGCAGTGAGAACAGGGTAGGCGAGCAGTACTTC.

This clone has a handful of counts. Here the CDR3 reads CASSIGAAPSTDTQYF. The CDR3 DNA reads as TGTGCCAGTAGTATCGGGGCTGCACCAAGCACAGATACGCAGTATTTT. The chain employs TRBV19 and TRBJ2-3; D could derive from TRBD1 or TRBD2 (5 bases each). Trimming removed 3 bases from V and 0 bases from J, with 13 bases in between. Germline CDR1 LNHDA, CDR2 SQIVND (reference sequence). This CDR3 spans 16 amino acids. Full variable domain (missing parts from reference TRBV19 and TRBJ2-3): DGGITQSPKYLFRKEGQNVTLSCEQNLNHDAMYWYRQDPGQGLRLIYYSQIVNDFQKGDIAEGYSVSREKKESFPLTVTSAQKNPTAFYLCASSIGAAPSTDTQYFGPGTRLTVL.

There are a few counts of this clone. The chain has TRBV11-3 and TRBJ2-5, with 11 nucleotides matching TRBD1. The CDR3 runs 17 residues. V dropped 2 bases and J dropped 5; count of bases not matched to a gene: 10. Germline assignment: CDR1 SGHNT and CDR2 YENEEA. CDR3 residues: CASSLPPGQGVRETQYF. CDR3 coding DNA: TGTGCCAGCAGCTTACCCCCGGGACAGGGGGTGAGGGAGACCCAGTACTTC.

This clone has more than one count but fewer than ten. The CDR3 coding sequence is TGTGCCAGCACGCTCTACACCTACAATGAGCAGTTCTTC. Translated, it gives CASTLYTYNEQFF. The V and J genes are TRBV6-8 and TRBJ2-1; D is uncertain. Germline values: CDR1 MNHGY, CDR2 SAAAGT. V dropped 7 bases and J dropped 2 bases, with 9 bases sitting between them. The CDR3 totals 13 residues.

Within the sample, this clone is medium-sized. V and J are TRBV11-3 and TRBJ2-5, with 10 nucleotides matching TRBD2. Germline V CDR1 and CDR2: SGHNT, YENEEA. After removal of 2 bases from V and 5 bases from J, the junction contained 5 bases not matched to a gene. This CDR3 contains 15 residues. CDR3: CASSLTSGVWETQYF. CDR3 DNA: TGTGCCAGCAGCTTAACTAGCGGGGTTTGGGAGACCCAGTACTTC.

This clone was observed a few times. The chain is built from TRBV6-7 and TRBJ2-1; no clear D gene. TRBV6-7 belongs to the ORF category, with a function that is uncertain. CDR3 length: 11 residues. V dropped 8 bases and J dropped 7 bases, with 9 bases sitting between them. CDR3 protein: CASSGQNEQFF. The CDR3 coding sequence is TGTGCCAGCTCCGGGCAAAATGAGCAGTTCTTC.

The gene calls are TRBV7-1 and TRBJ1-5; no clear D gene. TRBV7-1 is treated as an ORF (open reading frame) with a function not yet certain. Trimming stripped 6 bases from V and 3 bases from J, with 9 bases between. The CDR3 sequence is 13 residues long. The CDR3 region is CASSRQANQPQHF. The CDR3 DNA reads as TGTGCCAGCAGTCGGCAGGCCAATCAGCCCCAGCATTTT.

A few counts support this clone. The V gene is TRBV9, the J gene TRBJ1-2, with D possibly being TRBD1 (5 bases). The germline V gene has CDR1 SGDLS and CDR2 YYNGEE. The CDR3 is made up of 12 amino acids. V lost 5 bases and J lost 13, with 18 bases in between. CDR3 loop: CASSEWAGHLTF. The CDR3 DNA reads as TGTGCCAGCAGTGAATGGGCAGGGCATCTCACCTTC.

This chain joins TRBV9 and TRBJ2-1; D may be TRBD1 (6 bases). Germline values: CDR1 SGDLS, CDR2 YYNGEE. V was trimmed by 3 bases and J by 7 bases, leaving 17 bases between them. CDR3 size: 15 residues. The CDR3 DNA sequence: TGTGCCAGCAGCGCTTCGTGGGGGCGGAGTAATGAGCAGTTCTTC. Amino acid sequence: CASSASWGRSNEQFF.

A single count supports this clone. This rearrangement joins TRBV12-5 to TRBJ2-7; D remains ambiguous. The V end was cut by 1 base, the J end by 2 bases, with 3 bases between. Germline CDR1 and CDR2: LGHNT and FRNRAP. The CDR3 has 12 residues. The CDR3: CASGLEAYEQYF. As DNA, the CDR3 is TGTGCTAGTGGTTTGGAAGCCTACGAGCAGTACTTC.

J is TRBJ1-2 and V is TRBV1; the D segment call TRBD1 is taken from the table without a DNA check. TRBV1 is a recognized pseudogene. This CDR3 spans 13 amino acids. The DNA of the CDR3 is TGCACCAGCAGCCCCCGACAGCACTATGGCTACACCTTC. Its protein is CTSSPRQHYGYTF.

The V and J genes are TRBV6-8 and TRBJ2-5, with 11 positions matching TRBD2. Germline loops: CDR1 MNHGY, CDR2 SAAAGT. This CDR3 is 13 amino acids long. V lost 6 bases, J lost 5 bases, and 2 bases stayed unmatched. The CDR3 is CASRASGRETQYF. In DNA form, the CDR3 reads TGTGCCAGCAGGGCTAGCGGGAGGGAGACCCAGTACTTC.